These 29 T cell receptor beta chains share one sample of origin, sequenced in a study of blood T cell repertoires in COVID-19 (dated by TCRdb to 2020 to 2022). Library preparation used the immunoSEQ multiplex PCR assay. Held by TCRdb, this immuneACCESS table contains in-frame sequences only and omits some clones. Under half of the omission traces to an unresolved V gene where checked; the cause of the rest is unknown. The sample table holds about 180,000 clones, of which 86% were seen once. Jointly, the top ten make up about 9.6% of the sample. Sequencing input: peripheral blood. The receptor set was obtained from a man in his fifties or sixties with active or convalescent COVID-19.

The chain employs TRBV11-2 and TRBJ2-7, with D tentatively TRBD1 (6 bases). V was trimmed by 6 bases and J by 4 bases, leaving 13 bases between them. The CDR3 covers 13 residues. Germline CDR1 and CDR2: SGHAT and FQNNGV. CDR3 in DNA: TGTGCCAGCAGTCGTTTTCAGGGGTACGAGCAGTACTTC. Its translation: CASSRFQGYEQYF.

As regards this clone: Sequence at one end of the junction differs from germline and may be a read error. This chain uses TRBV27 with TRBJ2-2; 8 bases map to TRBD1. CDR3 length: 15 residues. Germline values: CDR1 MNHEY, CDR2 SMNVEV (reference sequence). CDR3 DNA sequence: TGTGACAGCAGTGGGACAGGCTCGAACACCGGGGAGCTGTTTTTT. The encoded protein is CDSSGTGSNTGELFF.

The chain joins TRBV6-5 to TRBJ1-4; TRBD1 agrees at 7 bases. The V gene's germline CDR1 is MNHEY and CDR2 SVGAGI. The trim removed 5 bases at V and 8 bases at J, leaving 8 bases unmatched. This CDR3 spans 14 amino acids. For the CDR3, the DNA is TGTGCCAGCAGTCCCTCGCGCAGGGGGGAAAAACTGTTTTTT. Protein product: CASSPSRRGEKLFF.

The rearrangement links TRBV7-7 to TRBJ2-3; a weak D match, TRBD1 (5 bases). Germline lookup yields CDR1 SSHAT and CDR2 FNYEAQ (reference sequence). The CDR3 runs to 15 residues. V lost 5 bases to trimming and J lost 4 bases, with 16 bases between them. CDR3 loop: CASSPGLGASDTQYF. The CDR3 DNA follows: TGTGCCAGCAGCCCCGGGCTAGGGGCCTCAGATACGCAGTATTTT.

This chain uses TRBV7-2 with TRBJ1-6; no reliable D call. CDR3 length: 15 amino acids. Germline V lookup: CDR1 SGHTA, CDR2 FQGNSA. The V and J ends lost 1 base and 9 bases respectively, with 13 bases between them. The CDR3 nucleotides are TGTGCCAGCAGCTTAGGTGACGGAGGTCGTTCACCCCTCCACTTT. As protein: CASSLGDGGRSPLHF. The entire variable domain, with the rest obtained from reference TRBV7-2 and TRBJ1-6, is as follows: GAGVSQSPSNKVTEKGKDVELRCDPISGHTALYWYRQSLGQGLEFLIYFQGNSAPDKSGLPSDRFSAERTGGSVSTLTIQRTQQEDSAVYLCASSLGDGGRSPLHFGNGTRLTVT.

The genes are TRBV9 and TRBJ2-3, with 8 bases lining up with TRBD1. Germline V gives CDR1 SGDLS, CDR2 YYNGEE. The V segment lost 0 bases and the J segment 0 bases; nucleotides outside the gene matches: 6. The CDR3 contains 17 residues. CDR3 in amino acids: CASSVEGRTGSTDTQYF. DNA for the CDR3: TGTGCCAGCAGCGTAGAGGGGAGGACAGGGAGCACAGATACGCAGTATTTT.

The chain is built from TRBV3-1 (or the pseudogene TRBV3-2) and TRBJ2-3; 11 nucleotides match TRBD2. J lost 3 bases, V lost 3 bases, and 11 bases had no gene match. The CDR3 has 18 amino acids. The germline V gene has CDR1 LGHDT and CDR2 YNNKEL (reference sequence). As DNA, the CDR3 is TGTGCCAGCAGCCAGACCGCCTTAGCGGGGGGGGAAACAGATACGCAGTATTTT. This translates into CASSQTALAGGETDTQYF.

The chain employs TRBV10-3 and TRBJ2-1; 7 nucleotides agree with TRBD2. This CDR3 spans 13 amino acids. Trimming took 10 bases from V and 1 from J; bases not matched to a gene: 4. Germline V CDR1 and CDR2: ENHRY, SYGVKD. DNA of the CDR3: TGTGCCACGGCGGGAGAATCCTACAATGAGCAGTTCTTC. It translates to CATAGESYNEQFF.

The J gene is TRBJ1-5, the V gene TRBV28; D gene uncertain. CDR1 and CDR2 (germline): MDHEN, SYDVKM. The CDR3 loop spans 12 amino acids. Deletions cut 7 bases from V and 6 bases from J, with 10 bases between. CDR3 region: CASTPGSQPQHF. The CDR3 region has the DNA TGTGCCAGCACCCCTGGGAGTCAGCCCCAGCATTTT. Drawing the rest from reference TRBV28 and TRBJ1-5, the complete variable domain is DVKVTQSSRYLVKRTGEKVFLECVQDMDHENMFWYRQDPGLGLRLIYFSYDVKMKEKGDIPEGYSVSREKKERFSLILESASTNQTSMYLCASTPGSQPQHFGDGTRLSIL.

This clone turned up a few times. The rearrangement links TRBV27 to TRBJ1-6; the D gene is possibly TRBD1 (6 bases). The ends were cut back, 6 bases at V and 6 bases at J, with 18 bases in the middle. The CDR3 runs 16 residues. Germline V CDR1 and CDR2: MNHEY, SMNVEV (reference sequence). CDR3 bases: TGTGCCAGCAGAAAATTGGACAGAGGGTTTAATTCACCCCTCCACTTT. Protein: CASRKLDRGFNSPLHF.

The CDR3 nucleotides are TGTGCCAGCAGCCCGACAGGGGCTCACTATGGCTACACCTTC. Its translation is CASSPTGAHYGYTF. The chain employs TRBV3-1 (or the pseudogene TRBV3-2) and TRBJ1-2; 8 nucleotides match TRBD1. Germline values: CDR1 LGHDT, CDR2 YNNKEL (reference sequence). This CDR3 contains 14 residues. V lost 4 bases and J lost 3; bases outside the gene matches: 4.

Comment on this clone: At one end the junction does not follow the germline gene, possibly because of a read error. The chain carries TRBV2 and TRBJ2-2; tentative D call: TRBD2 (7 bases). The CDR3 covers 14 residues. Looked up from germline, CDR1 is SNHLY and CDR2 is FYNNEI. CDR3 protein: CPSGPGGPGGELFF. The CDR3 DNA reads TGCCCCAGCGGGCCCGGGGGGCCGGGGGGGGAGCTGTTTTTT.

The gene calls are TRBV6-1 and TRBJ1-2; D is perhaps TRBD1 (6 bases). Germline CDR1 is MNHNS and CDR2 is SASEGT. V lost 1 base and J lost 7, with 10 bases in between. The length of the CDR3 is 13 residues. CDR3 sequence: CASSEDRVSGYTF. Written as DNA, the CDR3 is TGTGCCAGCAGTGAAGACAGGGTTTCTGGCTACACCTTC.

This clone was seen a few times. This rearrangement joins TRBV4-1 to TRBJ2-1; 10 positions agree with TRBD1. CDR3 length equals 15 residues. Losses at the gene ends were 2 bases for V and 7 bases for J; bases not matched to a gene: 5. Per germline, CDR1 MGHRA and CDR2 YSYEKL. CDR3 bases: TGCGCCAGCAGCCAAATAGGACAGGGGGGGAATGAGCAGTTCTTC. This gives the protein CASSQIGQGGNEQFF.

This chain joins TRBV3-1 (or the pseudogene TRBV3-2) and TRBJ1-3; D perhaps matches TRBD1 (5 bases). The V end was cut by 0 bases, the J end by 0 bases, with 18 bases between. The germline V gene has CDR1 LGHDT and CDR2 YNNKEL (reference sequence). This CDR3 region has 19 residues. Here the CDR3 DNA reads TGTGCCAGCAGCCAAGATTGGGTGACAGAAACAAGCTCTGGAAACACCATATATTTT. Residues: CASSQDWVTETSSGNTIYF.

V usage is TRBV13 and J usage is TRBJ2-3; 8 nucleotides agree with TRBD1. The length of the CDR3 is 13 residues. The junction had 4 bases not matched to a gene; V was cut back by 5 bases and J by 6 bases. Germline V gene data show CDR1 as PRHDT and CDR2 as FYEKMQ (reference sequence). The CDR3 DNA sequence: TGTGCCAGCAGCGCCAGGGGGCTGGATACGCAGTATTTT. It encodes CASSARGLDTQYF. Complete variable domain (other parts from reference TRBV13 and TRBJ2-3): AAGVIQSPRHLIKEKRETATLKCYPIPRHDTVYWYQQGPGQDPQFLISFYEKMQSDKGSIPDRFSAQQFSDYHSELNMSSLELGDSALYFCASSARGLDTQYFGPGTRLTVL.

This chain uses TRBV7-7 with TRBJ2-7; 10 bases align to TRBD1. Germline CDR1 is SSHAT and CDR2 is FNYEAQ (reference sequence). V lost 5 bases and J lost 3; bases outside the gene matches: 7. The CDR3 covers 15 residues. Written as DNA, the CDR3 is TGTGCCAGCAGCGCCGGGACAGGGGCGCGCTACGAGCAGTACTTC. Its protein product is CASSAGTGARYEQYF.

This clone was detected only once. This rearrangement joins TRBV28 to TRBJ1-5, with D possibly being TRBD1 (5 bases). Germline CDR1 is MDHEN and CDR2 is SYDVKM. CDR3 length: 16 amino acids. Trimming shortened V by 7 bases and J by 0 bases, and 16 bases separated the two germline ends. The CDR3 region has the DNA TGTGCCAGCATTTATCAGGGAATTGATAGCAATCAGCCCCAGCATTTT. It yields the protein CASIYQGIDSNQPQHF.

J is TRBJ2-7 and V is TRBV5-1; 7 bases map to TRBD1. With V trimmed by 0 bases and J by 3 bases, 9 bases remained unmatched. CDR1 SGHRS and CDR2 YFSETQ come from the germline V gene. The CDR3 extends over 16 amino acids. This chain's CDR3 is CASSLAAGTDLYEQYF. CDR3 DNA sequence: TGCGCCAGCAGCTTGGCCGCTGGGACAGACCTCTACGAGCAGTACTTC. Filled out from reference TRBV5-1 and TRBJ2-7, the complete variable domain reads KAGVTQTPRYLIKTRGQQVTLSCSPISGHRSVSWYQQTPGQGLQFLFEYFSETQRNKGNFPGRFSGRQFSNSRSEMNVSTLELGDSALYLCASSLAAGTDLYEQYFGPGTRLTVT.

V is TRBV12-1 and J is TRBJ2-7; TRBD2 is the table's D call and was not checked against the DNA. TRBV12-1 represents a pseudogene. CDR3 length equals 14 residues. The DNA for the CDR3 is TGTGCCAGCGAGGAAGCGGGAGATAAGTACGAGCAGTACTTC. Its protein is CASEEAGDKYEQYF.

The chain couples TRBV6-5 to TRBJ1-2, with TRBD1 matching over 10 bases. The CDR3 consists of 16 residues. Looked up from germline, CDR1 is MNHEY and CDR2 is SVGAGI. With V trimmed by 4 bases and J by 3 bases, 8 bases remained unmatched. The CDR3 region has the DNA TGTGCCAGCAGTTCCACACCGGGGACAGGGGACTATGGCTACACCTTC. It codes for CASSSTPGTGDYGYTF.

This clone has more than one count but fewer than ten. This chain uses TRBV15 with TRBJ2-2; D gene ambiguous. The V gene lost 4 bases and the J gene lost 7 bases, with 7 bases spanning the gap. CDR1 is LNHNV and CDR2 is YYDKDF in the germline V gene (reference sequence). The CDR3 consists of 12 residues. The CDR3 sequence is CATSKRSGELFF. The CDR3 DNA reads TGTGCCACCAGCAAACGTAGCGGGGAGCTGTTTTTT.

The chain carries TRBV7-2 and TRBJ1-6; a weak D match, TRBD1 (5 bases). The CDR3 has 14 residues. With 1 base removed from V and 7 bases from J, the gap between germline ends came to 8 bases. Germline loops: CDR1 SGHTA, CDR2 FQGNSA. The CDR3 protein is CASSLEAGNSPLHF. DNA of the CDR3: TGTGCCAGCAGCTTAGAGGCAGGGAATTCACCCCTCCACTTT.

The chain joins TRBV30 to TRBJ1-2; unclear D gene. Per germline, CDR1 GTSNPN and CDR2 SVGIG (reference sequence). This CDR3 spans 14 amino acids. Trimming removed 1 base at V and 0 bases at J, with 9 bases between. The CDR3 nucleotides are TGTGCCTGGAGTGGACCCGGAGCTAACTATGGCTACACCTTC. Its translation is CAWSGPGANYGYTF.

J is TRBJ2-2 and V is TRBV14; unclear D gene. Trimming removed 5 bases from V and 1 base from J, with 8 bases in between. Germline V gives CDR1 SGHDN, CDR2 FVKESK. The CDR3 contains 14 residues. CDR3 in amino acids: CASSSLLNTGELFF. The CDR3 DNA is TGTGCCAGCAGCTCCCTATTGAACACCGGGGAGCTGTTTTTT.

This clone was seen more than once but under ten times. The genes are TRBV18 and TRBJ2-3; 10 nucleotides line up with TRBD1. This CDR3 region has 16 residues. CDR1 is KGHSH, CDR2 LQKENI, per germline. Unmatched junction bases numbered 6, after V lost 3 bases and J lost 3 bases. Here the CDR3 DNA reads TGTGCCAGCTCACCCCGGGACAGGGGAAGTACAGATACGCAGTATTTT. It yields the protein CASSPRDRGSTDTQYF.

The chain is built from TRBV6-2 or TRBV6-3 and TRBJ2-1; D may be TRBD2 (6 bases). Trimming removed 3 bases from V and 5 bases from J, with 11 bases in between. The CDR3 contains 14 residues. Germline assignment: CDR1 MNHEY and CDR2 SVGEGT. CDR3 DNA: TGTGCCAGCAGTTATTATTGGGGGGACAATGAGCAGTTCTTC. This encodes CASSYYWGDNEQFF.

The J gene is TRBJ1-4, the V gene TRBV28; TRBD1 might be the D (6 bases). Per germline, CDR1 MDHEN and CDR2 SYDVKM. CDR3 length: 16 amino acids. V was clipped by 2 bases and J by 8 bases, with 18 bases between them. CDR3 region: CASSLAGGALGEKLFF. CDR3 DNA sequence: TGTGCCAGCAGTTTAGCCGGGGGGGCTTTAGGCGAAAAACTGTTTTTT.

The genes are TRBV19 and TRBJ2-1; TRBD2 matches 9 bases. The V gene's germline CDR1 is LNHDA and CDR2 SQIVND (reference sequence). V gave up 7 bases and J gave up 5 bases; unmatched junction bases: 9. CDR3 length equals 15 residues. The CDR3 loop is CASTMGAGGNNEQFF. DNA for the CDR3: TGTGCCAGTACCATGGGAGCGGGAGGAAACAATGAGCAGTTCTTC.